Shown below are 6 T cell receptor beta chains from a single sample sequenced in a study of blood T cells in healthy people across ages. The use of a sample-barcoded 5' primer and a J-beta primer mix characterized a second PCR of roughly 7 to 11 cycles. TCRdb processed the 5' RACE reads anew with MiXCR; each CDR3 protein has one entry. This sample has roughly 650,000 distinct CDR3 sequences, with less than 40% found just once. The sequenced material came from blood. Receptors were obtained from a woman of 80 years or more in good health.

The chain carries TRBV6-5 and TRBJ2-7; perhaps D is TRBD1 or TRBD2 (5 bases each). Trimming pared 0 bases from V and 2 bases from J, leaving 8 bases between. CDR3 size: 14 residues. The germline gives CDR1 MNHEY, CDR2 SVGAGI. CDR3 coding DNA: TGTGCCAGCAGTTACTCCGAGGGGCCCTACGAGCAGTACTTC. Amino acid sequence: CASSYSEGPYEQYF.

V gene TRBV5-1 combines with J gene TRBJ2-1; TRBD2 matches at 14 bases. CDR3 length equals 21 residues. The J segment lost 6 bases and the V segment lost 1 base, leaving 18 bases of the junction unmatched. Germline-derived CDR1 and CDR2 are SGHRS and YFSETQ. CDR3 sequence reads: CASSLQIQGTSGSFIANEQFF. DNA of the CDR3: TGCGCCAGCAGCTTGCAGATTCAAGGGACTAGCGGGAGTTTTATTGCCAATGAGCAGTTCTTC.

The chain recombines TRBV7-2 with TRBJ2-1; TRBD1 or TRBD2 may be the D gene (5 bases each). Looked up from germline, CDR1 is SGHTA and CDR2 is FQGNSA. V was clipped by 8 bases and J by 5 bases, with 28 bases between them. The CDR3 is made up of 18 amino acids. This CDR3 reads CASGYHRDAFLQNNEQFF. CDR3 nucleotide sequence: TGTGCCAGCGGCTATCACCGGGACGCGTTCCTCCAAAACAATGAGCAGTTCTTC.

The rearrangement uses TRBV12-5 and TRBJ1-2; weak D call: TRBD1 (5 bases). The CDR3 length is 14 residues. Trimming shortened V by 1 base and J by 12 bases, and 18 bases separated the two germline ends. The V gene's germline CDR1 is LGHNT and CDR2 FRNRAP. CDR3 nucleotides: TGTGCTAGTGGTTTGGGACCCGGGGGGATCAGAAACACCTTC. Translated, it gives CASGLGPGGIRNTF.

This clonotype was seen at least ten times. J is TRBJ1-5 and V is TRBV6-5, with TRBD1 matching over 7 bases. Germline V CDR1 and CDR2: MNHEY, SVGAGI. This CDR3 contains 15 residues. Trimming at V came to 5 bases and at J to 7 bases, leaving 11 bases not matched to a gene. CDR3: CASSPWTGSMQPQHF. CDR3 sequence (DNA): TGTGCCAGCAGTCCATGGACAGGTTCTATGCAGCCCCAGCATTTT.

Ten or more counts support this clonotype. V is TRBV20-1 and J is TRBJ2-3; no reliable D call. V lost 0 bases and J 7 bases, leaving 11 bases between the germline ends. In germline, CDR1 is DFQATT, CDR2 SNEGSKA (reference sequence). The CDR3 sequence is 13 residues long. The CDR3 protein is CSARDDSRNTQYF. The CDR3 coding sequence is TGCAGTGCTAGAGATGACTCCCGTAATACGCAGTATTTT.